A selection of T cell receptor beta chains follows, all from one sample in a study of blood T cell repertoires in COVID-19. Sequenced by immunoSEQ multiplex PCR; TCRdb stores in-frame clones only, minus some. This sample has about 87,000 clones, with 75% to 90% found just once. Sequencing used peripheral blood. The receptors here all came from a woman over 75 with active or convalescent COVID-19. Both conserved end residues are part of each CDR3. D genes are given only for firm matches. Some rows mark clone size as missing; the rest say once, few, many or name a class of expanded clone.

d_gene: .
v_gene: TRBV10-3
abundance: .
j_gene: TRBJ2-6
CDR3nt: TGTGCCATCAGTGACAGGGCTGGGGCCAACGTCCTGACTTTC
CDR3aa: CAISDRAGANVLTF

d_gene: .
v_gene: TRBV28
abundance: many
j_gene: TRBJ1-3
CDR3nt: TGTGCCAGCAGTACTTCAGGGGTGGGAAACACCATATATTTT
CDR3aa: CASSTSGVGNTIYF

d_gene: .
v_gene: TRBV6-6
abundance: .
j_gene: TRBJ1-5
CDR3nt: TGTGCCAGCAGTGAGTTGCAGCCCCAGCATTTT
CDR3aa: CASSELQPQHF

d_gene: .
v_gene: TRBV14
abundance: once
j_gene: TRBJ1-2
CDR3nt: TGTGCCAGCAGCCAAGTACCAGGGTATGGCTACACCTTC
CDR3aa: CASSQVPGYGYTF

d_gene: .
v_gene: TRBV3-1/TRBV3-2
abundance: .
j_gene: TRBJ2-3
CDR3nt: TGTGCCAGCAGCCAAGATCTCGGTGTGGGCACAGATACGCAGTATTTT
CDR3aa: CASSQDLGVGTDTQYF

d_gene: TRBD2
v_gene: TRBV27
abundance: .
j_gene: TRBJ2-7
CDR3nt: TGTGCCAGCAATCCTTTCGGGACTAGCGGGAGCCCCTACGAGCAGTACTTC
CDR3aa: CASNPFGTSGSPYEQYF

d_gene: .
v_gene: TRBV29-1
abundance: .
j_gene: TRBJ2-5
CDR3nt: TGCAGCGTTGGAGGAGGGGAGACCCAGTACTTC
CDR3aa: CSVGGGETQYF

d_gene: TRBD1
v_gene: TRBV4-2
abundance: .
j_gene: TRBJ2-4
CDR3nt: TGTGCCAGCAGCCAAGATCTGGACAGGGCCGCCCCGCAGCGTAACATTCAGTACTTC
CDR3aa: CASSQDLDRAAPQRNIQYF

d_gene: .
v_gene: TRBV4-3
abundance: .
j_gene: TRBJ1-2
CDR3nt: TGCGCCAGCAGCCAAGATTACTCCCCCTATTCTTCTGGCTACACCTTC
CDR3aa: CASSQDYSPYSSGYTF

d_gene: .
v_gene: TRBV7-2
abundance: .
j_gene: TRBJ2-5
CDR3nt: TGTGCCAGCAGCCGTGACAGGTACCAAGAGACCCAGTACTTC
CDR3aa: CASSRDRYQETQYF

d_gene: .
v_gene: TRBV5-1
abundance: .
j_gene: TRBJ2-3
CDR3nt: TGCGCCAGCAGCTTGGAGAGGGAGGCGAATACGCAGTATTTT
CDR3aa: CASSLEREANTQYF

d_gene: TRBD1
v_gene: TRBV4-2
abundance: .
j_gene: TRBJ2-3
CDR3nt: TGTGCCAGCAGCCAAGGGACAGGGGAAACAGATACGCAGTATTTT
CDR3aa: CASSQGTGETDTQYF

d_gene: .
v_gene: TRBV27
abundance: .
j_gene: TRBJ2-1
CDR3nt: TGTGCCAGCAGTTTATACCAGGGAATCCATGAGCAGTTCTTC
CDR3aa: CASSLYQGIHEQFF

d_gene: .
v_gene: TRBV4-1
abundance: .
j_gene: TRBJ2-6
CDR3nt: TGCGCCAGCAGCCGGAGCGGGACAGGAACTGGGGCCAACGTCCTGACTTTC
CDR3aa: CASSRSGTGTGANVLTF

d_gene: .
v_gene: TRBV19
abundance: .
j_gene: TRBJ2-3
CDR3nt: TGTGCCAGTAGCTCCCCGTTGGGGGCGGGAGCGCAAGATACGCAGTATTTT
CDR3aa: CASSSPLGAGAQDTQYF

d_gene: .
v_gene: TRBV5-1
abundance: once
j_gene: TRBJ1-2
CDR3nt: TGCGCCAGCAGCTTGGATGGAGGGGTCGGCGGCTACACCTTC
CDR3aa: CASSLDGGVGGYTF

d_gene: .
v_gene: TRBV29-1
abundance: .
j_gene: TRBJ2-7
CDR3nt: TGCAGCGTTGAAGATACAGGGAGGGCCTACGAGCAGTACTTC
CDR3aa: CSVEDTGRAYEQYF

d_gene: .
v_gene: TRBV3-1/TRBV3-2
abundance: .
j_gene: TRBJ1-3
CDR3nt: TGTGCCAGCAGCCTCCAGTCTGGCAGAAGCTCTGGAAACACCATATATTTT
CDR3aa: CASSLQSGRSSGNTIYF

d_gene: .
v_gene: TRBV12-3/TRBV12-4
abundance: .
j_gene: TRBJ1-1
CDR3nt: TGTGCCAGCAGATCGTACACTGAAGCTTTCTTT
CDR3aa: CASRSYTEAFF

d_gene: .
v_gene: TRBV6-2/TRBV6-3
abundance: .
j_gene: TRBJ1-5
CDR3nt: TGTGCCAGCAGTACTTCCCGGGTCCCCAAGGAGCCCCAGCATTTT
CDR3aa: CASSTSRVPKEPQHF

d_gene: TRBD2
v_gene: TRBV18
abundance: .
j_gene: TRBJ2-3
CDR3nt: TGTGCCAGCTCACCACCACTGACTAGCGGGGTTAGCACAGATACGCAGTATTTT
CDR3aa: CASSPPLTSGVSTDTQYF

d_gene: TRBD2
v_gene: TRBV3-1/TRBV3-2
abundance: .
j_gene: TRBJ2-2
CDR3nt: TGTGCCAGCAGCCCCTCCTTGGCGGGGGGTTACACCGGGGAGCTGTTTTTT
CDR3aa: CASSPSLAGGYTGELFF

d_gene: TRBD1
v_gene: TRBV5-6
abundance: .
j_gene: TRBJ2-5
CDR3nt: TGTGCCAGCAGCTGGTTCTCGGACAGGGTGGGGGAGACCCAGTACTTC
CDR3aa: CASSWFSDRVGETQYF

d_gene: .
v_gene: TRBV11-3
abundance: .
j_gene: TRBJ2-7
CDR3nt: TGTGCCAGCAGTCGTTTGCAGGGCGAGCAGTACTTC
CDR3aa: CASSRLQGEQYF

d_gene: TRBD1
v_gene: TRBV30
abundance: few
j_gene: TRBJ2-5
CDR3nt: TGTGCCTGGCTCCTTAAAGGACAGGCGGCGGAGACCCAGTACTTC
CDR3aa: CAWLLKGQAAETQYF

d_gene: TRBD1
v_gene: TRBV6-6
abundance: .
j_gene: TRBJ2-7
CDR3nt: TGTGCCAGCACCGCCGGGGCAGGGGGCTACGAGCAGTACTTC
CDR3aa: CASTAGAGGYEQYF

d_gene: .
v_gene: TRBV4-3
abundance: .
j_gene: TRBJ2-1
CDR3nt: TGCGCCAGCAGCCAAGATCAGCCTGAGGGAAGCTCCTACAATGAGCAGTTCTTC
CDR3aa: CASSQDQPEGSSYNEQFF

d_gene: .
v_gene: TRBV25-1
abundance: .
j_gene: TRBJ2-5
CDR3nt: TGTGCCAGCAGTGCTCCGACTGCTGCCGAAGAGACCCAGTACTTC
CDR3aa: CASSAPTAAEETQYF

d_gene: TRBD1
v_gene: TRBV7-6
abundance: .
j_gene: TRBJ1-1
CDR3nt: TGTGCCAGCAGCTTTGGGACAGATAACACTGAAGCTTTCTTT
CDR3aa: CASSFGTDNTEAFF

d_gene: .
v_gene: TRBV12-5
abundance: .
j_gene: TRBJ2-7
CDR3nt: TGTGCTAGTGGTTTCGGGGGCTACGAGCAGTACTTC
CDR3aa: CASGFGGYEQYF

d_gene: .
v_gene: TRBV6-2/TRBV6-3
abundance: .
j_gene: TRBJ1-3
CDR3nt: TGTGCCAGCAGTTACACGGCTGGAAACACCATATATTTT
CDR3aa: CASSYTAGNTIYF

d_gene: TRBD1
v_gene: TRBV28
abundance: .
j_gene: TRBJ1-1
CDR3nt: TGTGCCAGCAGTTTACGGGGACAGGGTTCTTGGGAAACTGAAGCTTTCTTT
CDR3aa: CASSLRGQGSWETEAFF

d_gene: TRBD1
v_gene: TRBV7-2
abundance: many
j_gene: TRBJ1-1
CDR3nt: TGTGCCAGCAGCTTAGTGACAGGGGGGCTGAACACTGAAGCTTTCTTT
CDR3aa: CASSLVTGGLNTEAFF

d_gene: TRBD1
v_gene: TRBV4-3
abundance: .
j_gene: TRBJ1-2
CDR3nt: TGCGCCAGCAGCCAAGACTATTCAGGGGGCTATGGCTACACCTTC
CDR3aa: CASSQDYSGGYGYTF

d_gene: .
v_gene: TRBV20-1
abundance: .
j_gene: TRBJ1-2
CDR3nt: TGCAGTGCTAGTCACAGCGCCAAGGGGGACTATGGCTACACCTTC
CDR3aa: CSASHSAKGDYGYTF

d_gene: TRBD1
v_gene: TRBV5-6
abundance: .
j_gene: TRBJ1-1
CDR3nt: TGTGCCAGCAGCTTGGCTCTGGACAGGGGTGGGAACACTGAAGCTTTCTTT
CDR3aa: CASSLALDRGGNTEAFF

d_gene: .
v_gene: TRBV7-2
abundance: few
j_gene: TRBJ2-7
CDR3nt: TGTGCCAGCAGCCCAAACTACGAGCAGTACTTC
CDR3aa: CASSPNYEQYF

d_gene: TRBD1
v_gene: TRBV24-1
abundance: .
j_gene: TRBJ2-3
CDR3nt: TGTGCCACCAGTGACCCGGGACAGGGCACAGATACGCAGTATTTT
CDR3aa: CATSDPGQGTDTQYF

d_gene: .
v_gene: TRBV9
abundance: .
j_gene: TRBJ2-3
CDR3nt: TGTGCCAGCAGCGTAGGTTGGGGTGTGTCAGGGGGCACAGATACGCAGTATTTT
CDR3aa: CASSVGWGVSGGTDTQYF

d_gene: TRBD1
v_gene: TRBV6-6
abundance: .
j_gene: TRBJ1-2
CDR3nt: TGTGCCAGCAGTCCCCAGCCCCCGGGACAGGGAGGGGGAGGCTACACCTTC
CDR3aa: CASSPQPPGQGGGGYTF

d_gene: TRBD1
v_gene: TRBV16
abundance: .
j_gene: TRBJ1-2
CDR3nt: TGTGCCAGCAGCCGTCGGACAGGGGAGGTTGGCTACACCTTC
CDR3aa: CASSRRTGEVGYTF

d_gene: .
v_gene: TRBV7-9
abundance: .
j_gene: TRBJ2-7
CDR3nt: TGTGCCAGCAGCCCCCTAGGAAACGAGCAGTACTTC
CDR3aa: CASSPLGNEQYF

d_gene: .
v_gene: TRBV6-5
abundance: .
j_gene: TRBJ1-1
CDR3nt: TGTGCCAGCATGAGGCGACCGAACACTGAAGCTTTCTTT
CDR3aa: CASMRRPNTEAFF

d_gene: TRBD1
v_gene: TRBV19
abundance: once
j_gene: TRBJ1-5
CDR3nt: TGTGCCAGGGTTCAGAGGGGGCATCAGCCCCAGCATTTT
CDR3aa: CARVQRGHQPQHF

d_gene: .
v_gene: TRBV7-9
abundance: .
j_gene: TRBJ2-7
CDR3nt: TGTGCCAGCAGCTTAAACAGGGACTACGAGCAGTACTTC
CDR3aa: CASSLNRDYEQYF

d_gene: TRBD1
v_gene: TRBV10-3
abundance: .
j_gene: TRBJ1-3
CDR3nt: TGTGCCATCAATGAGGCAGGGGGAGGAAACACCATATATTTT
CDR3aa: CAINEAGGGNTIYF

d_gene: .
v_gene: TRBV4-1
abundance: .
j_gene: TRBJ1-3
CDR3nt: TGCGCCAGCAGCGAGGAGGGACGGTCCTCTGGAAACACCATATATTTT
CDR3aa: CASSEEGRSSGNTIYF

d_gene: .
v_gene: TRBV27
abundance: .
j_gene: TRBJ2-7
CDR3nt: TGTGCCAGCAGTTCCGACGCCTCAGGGGACCCCTACTTC
CDR3aa: CASSSDASGDPYF

d_gene: TRBD2
v_gene: TRBV6-1
abundance: .
j_gene: TRBJ2-1
CDR3nt: TGTGCCAGCAGTGACGCGGGAGGGCCCTACAATGAGCAGTTCTTC
CDR3aa: CASSDAGGPYNEQFF

d_gene: TRBD2
v_gene: TRBV24-1
abundance: .
j_gene: TRBJ2-1
CDR3nt: TGTGCCACCAGTGATTTGTCGGCGGGAGTATACAATGAGCAGTTCTTC
CDR3aa: CATSDLSAGVYNEQFF

d_gene: TRBD2
v_gene: TRBV5-5
abundance: once
j_gene: TRBJ2-1
CDR3nt: TGTGCCAGCAGCTTGCGACTAGCGGGTGCTTACAATGAGCAGTTCTTC
CDR3aa: CASSLRLAGAYNEQFF